This entry lists 2 T cell receptor beta chains sequenced from one sample in a study of T cells in Graves' hyperthyroidism and ophthalmopathy. The source material, RNA transcripts, was used to amplify TCR beta CDR3 regions. During a first-round RT-PCR of the TCR CDR3, the HTBI primer set was used. MiXCR, run by TCRdb on the multiplex PCR reads, gives a single entry per CDR3 protein. The table lists some 720,000 distinct CDR3 sequences, roughly 15% of them singletons, with 8.4% in the top ten. Sequencing was done on a sample of blood. These receptors all stem from a man between 18 and 29 years old with Graves' hyperthyroidism.

This clonotype was found many times. V and J are TRBV15 and TRBJ2-7, with TRBD1 matching 9 bases. The junction had 8 bases not matched to a gene; V was cut back by 3 bases and J by 5 bases. This CDR3 is built from 15 residues. Germline CDR1 and CDR2: LNHNV and YYDKDF (reference sequence). In nucleotides, the CDR3 is TGTGCCACCAGCAGGAGGGGACAGGGCCTGGACGAGCAGTACTTC. Its translation is CATSRRGQGLDEQYF.

This clonotype was detected ten times or more. This chain joins TRBV30 and TRBJ2-3; no clear D. The CDR3 totals 13 residues. Germline values: CDR1 GTSNPN, CDR2 SVGIG (reference sequence). V gave up 1 base and J gave up 0 bases, with 5 bases separating them. In DNA, the CDR3 is TGTGCCTGGAGTGGTGCGAGCACAGATACGCAGTATTTT. The encoded protein is CAWSGASTDTQYF. The full variable domain, in which reference TRBV30 and TRBJ2-3 provide the parts outside the CDR3, is SQTIHQWPATLVQPVGSPLSLECTVEGTSNPNLYWYRQAAGRGLQLLFYSVGIGQISSEVPQNLSASRPQDRQFILSSKKLLLSDSGFYLCAWSGASTDTQYFGPGTRLTVL.